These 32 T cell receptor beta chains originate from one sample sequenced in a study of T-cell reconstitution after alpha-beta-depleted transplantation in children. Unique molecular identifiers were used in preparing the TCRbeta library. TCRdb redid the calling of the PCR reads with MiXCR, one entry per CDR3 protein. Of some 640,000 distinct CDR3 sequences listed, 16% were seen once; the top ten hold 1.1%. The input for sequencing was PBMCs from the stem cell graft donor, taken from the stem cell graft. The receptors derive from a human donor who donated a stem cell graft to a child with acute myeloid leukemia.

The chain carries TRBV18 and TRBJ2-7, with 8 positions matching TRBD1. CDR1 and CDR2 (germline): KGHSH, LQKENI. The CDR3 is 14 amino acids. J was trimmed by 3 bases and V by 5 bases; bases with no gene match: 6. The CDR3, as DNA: TGTGCCAGCTCAGCGGGACAGGATTACTACGAGCAGTACTTC. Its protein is CASSAGQDYYEQYF.

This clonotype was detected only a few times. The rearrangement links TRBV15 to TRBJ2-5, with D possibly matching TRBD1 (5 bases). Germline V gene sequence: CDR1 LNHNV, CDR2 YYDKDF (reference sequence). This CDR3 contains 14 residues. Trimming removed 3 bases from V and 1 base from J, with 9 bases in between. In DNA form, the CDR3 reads TGTGCCACCAGCAGGGCCAGGGCCCAAGAGACCCAGTACTTC. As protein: CATSRARAQETQYF.

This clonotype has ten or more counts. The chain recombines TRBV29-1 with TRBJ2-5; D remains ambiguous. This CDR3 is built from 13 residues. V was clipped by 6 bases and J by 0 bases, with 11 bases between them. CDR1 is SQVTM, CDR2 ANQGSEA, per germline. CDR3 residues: CSVRRRNQETQYF. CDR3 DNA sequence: TGCAGCGTCAGGAGAAGGAACCAAGAGACCCAGTACTTC.

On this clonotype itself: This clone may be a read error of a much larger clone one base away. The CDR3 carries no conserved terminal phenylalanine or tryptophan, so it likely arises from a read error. Here the CDR3 DNA reads TGTGCCAGCAGTTGGGGGGGCCGGGATGAGCAGTTCCTC. This codes for CASSWGGRDEQFL. This rearrangement joins TRBV12-3 or TRBV12-4 to TRBJ2-1, with a tentative D call TRBD2 (7 bases). There are 13 residues in the CDR3. V gave up 4 bases and J gave up 8 bases, with 12 bases separating them.

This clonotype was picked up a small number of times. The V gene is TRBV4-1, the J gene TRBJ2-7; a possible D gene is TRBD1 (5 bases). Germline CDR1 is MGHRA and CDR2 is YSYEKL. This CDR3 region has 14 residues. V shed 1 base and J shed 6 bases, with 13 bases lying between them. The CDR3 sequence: CASSQVTTVFEQYF. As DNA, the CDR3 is TGCGCCAGCAGCCAAGTAACGACAGTATTCGAGCAGTACTTC.

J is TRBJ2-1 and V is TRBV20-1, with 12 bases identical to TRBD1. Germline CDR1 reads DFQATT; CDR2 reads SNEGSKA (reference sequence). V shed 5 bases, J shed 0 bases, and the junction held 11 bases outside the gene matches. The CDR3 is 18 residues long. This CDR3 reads CSALPGQGAPSSYNEQFF. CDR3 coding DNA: TGCAGTGCTCTCCCGGGACAGGGGGCCCCGAGCTCCTACAATGAGCAGTTCTTC.

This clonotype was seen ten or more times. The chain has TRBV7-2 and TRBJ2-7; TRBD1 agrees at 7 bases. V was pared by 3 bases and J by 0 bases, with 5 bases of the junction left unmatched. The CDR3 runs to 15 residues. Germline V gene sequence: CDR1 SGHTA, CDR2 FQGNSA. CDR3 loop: CASSFTGDSSYEQYV. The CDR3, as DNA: TGTGCCAGCAGCTTCACAGGGGATAGCTCCTACGAGCAGTACGTC.

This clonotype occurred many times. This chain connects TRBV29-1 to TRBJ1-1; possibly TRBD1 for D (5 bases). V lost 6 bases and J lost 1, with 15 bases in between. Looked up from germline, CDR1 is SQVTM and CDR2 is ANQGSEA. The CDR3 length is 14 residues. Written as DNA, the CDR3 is TGCAGCGTAAAAGTTCAGGGACCGAACACTGAAGCTTTCTTT. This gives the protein CSVKVQGPNTEAFF.

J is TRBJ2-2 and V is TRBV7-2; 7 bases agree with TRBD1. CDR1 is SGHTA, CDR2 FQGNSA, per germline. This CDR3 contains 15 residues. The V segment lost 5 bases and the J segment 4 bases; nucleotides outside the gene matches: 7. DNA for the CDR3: TGTGCCAGCAGCACGGGACAGCCCTTCACCGGGGAGCTGTTTTTT. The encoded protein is CASSTGQPFTGELFF.

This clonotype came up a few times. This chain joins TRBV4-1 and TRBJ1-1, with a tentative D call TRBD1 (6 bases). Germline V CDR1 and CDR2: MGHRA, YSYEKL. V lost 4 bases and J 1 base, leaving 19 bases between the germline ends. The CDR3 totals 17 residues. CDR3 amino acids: CASSPFPPDSTNTEAFF. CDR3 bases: TGCGCCAGCAGCCCCTTCCCTCCGGACAGTACGAACACTGAAGCTTTCTTT.

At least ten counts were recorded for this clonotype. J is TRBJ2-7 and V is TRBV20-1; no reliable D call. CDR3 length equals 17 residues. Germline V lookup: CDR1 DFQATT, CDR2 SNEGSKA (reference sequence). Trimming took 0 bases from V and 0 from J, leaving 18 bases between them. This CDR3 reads CSARDSSKGRSSYEQYF. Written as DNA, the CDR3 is TGCAGTGCTAGAGATAGCAGTAAAGGGCGGAGCTCCTACGAGCAGTACTTC.

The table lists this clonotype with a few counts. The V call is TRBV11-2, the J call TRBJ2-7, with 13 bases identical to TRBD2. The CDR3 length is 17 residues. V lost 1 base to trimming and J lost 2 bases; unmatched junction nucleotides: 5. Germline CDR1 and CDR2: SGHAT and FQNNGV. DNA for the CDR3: TGTGCCAGCAGCTTAGTGGGACTAGCGGGGAGGACCTACGAGCAGTACTTC. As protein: CASSLVGLAGRTYEQYF.

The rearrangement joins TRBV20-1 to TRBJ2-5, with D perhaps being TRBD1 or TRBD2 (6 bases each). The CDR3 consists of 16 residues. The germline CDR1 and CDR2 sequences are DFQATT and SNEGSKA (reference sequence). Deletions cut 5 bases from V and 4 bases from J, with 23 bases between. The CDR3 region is CSAPSRDSGGGETQYF. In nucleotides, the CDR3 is TGCAGTGCTCCTAGCCGGGACTCCGGAGGGGGAGAGACCCAGTACTTC.

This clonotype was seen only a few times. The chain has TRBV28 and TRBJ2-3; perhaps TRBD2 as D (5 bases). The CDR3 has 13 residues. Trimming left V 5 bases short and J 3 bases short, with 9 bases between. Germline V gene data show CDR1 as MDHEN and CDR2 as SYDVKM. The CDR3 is CASSLKRTDTQYF. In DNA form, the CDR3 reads TGTGCCAGCAGTCTCAAGCGGACAGATACGCAGTATTTT. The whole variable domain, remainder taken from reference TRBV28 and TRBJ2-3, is DVKVTQSSRYLVKRTGEKVFLECVQDMDHENMFWYRQDPGLGLRLIYFSYDVKMKEKGDIPEGYSVSREKKERFSLILESASTNQTSMYLCASSLKRTDTQYFGPGTRLTVL.

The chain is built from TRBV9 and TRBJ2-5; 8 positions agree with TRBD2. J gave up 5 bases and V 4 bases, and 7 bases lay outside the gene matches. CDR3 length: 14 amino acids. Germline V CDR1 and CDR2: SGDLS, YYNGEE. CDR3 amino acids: CASSRSGDGETQYF. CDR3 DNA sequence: TGTGCCAGCAGCCGTAGCGGGGACGGGGAGACCCAGTACTTC.

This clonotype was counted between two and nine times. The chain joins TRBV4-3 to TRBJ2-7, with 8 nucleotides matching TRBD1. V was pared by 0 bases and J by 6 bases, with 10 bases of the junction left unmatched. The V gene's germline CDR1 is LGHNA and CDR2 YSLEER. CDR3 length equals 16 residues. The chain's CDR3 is CASSQDLRTGRSEQYF. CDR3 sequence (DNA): TGCGCCAGCAGCCAAGACTTAAGGACAGGGAGGTCCGAGCAGTACTTC.

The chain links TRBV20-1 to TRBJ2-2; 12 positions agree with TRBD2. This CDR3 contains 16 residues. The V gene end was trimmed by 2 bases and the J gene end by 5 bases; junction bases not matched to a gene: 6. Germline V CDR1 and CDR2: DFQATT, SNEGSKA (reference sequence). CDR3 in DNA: TGCAGTGCTAGAAACCTGGGACTAGCGGGTACCGGGGAGCTGTTTTTT. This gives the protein CSARNLGLAGTGELFF.

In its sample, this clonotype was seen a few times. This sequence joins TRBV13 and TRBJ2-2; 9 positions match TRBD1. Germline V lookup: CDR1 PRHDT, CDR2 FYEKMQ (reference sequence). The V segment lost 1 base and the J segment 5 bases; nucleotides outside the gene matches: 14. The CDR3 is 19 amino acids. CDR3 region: CASSLVQSGTGIWTGELFF. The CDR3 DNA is TGTGCCAGCAGCTTAGTACAATCCGGGACAGGGATTTGGACCGGGGAGCTGTTTTTT. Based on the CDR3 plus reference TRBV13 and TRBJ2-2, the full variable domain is AAGVIQSPRHLIKEKRETATLKCYPIPRHDTVYWYQQGPGQDPQFLISFYEKMQSDKGSIPDRFSAQQFSDYHSELNMSSLELGDSALYFCASSLVQSGTGIWTGELFFGEGSRLTVL.

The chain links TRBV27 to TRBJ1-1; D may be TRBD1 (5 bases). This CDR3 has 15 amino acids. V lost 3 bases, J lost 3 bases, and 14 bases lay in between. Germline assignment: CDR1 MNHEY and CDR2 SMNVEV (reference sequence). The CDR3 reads CASSFLQDRDTEAFF. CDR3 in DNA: TGTGCCAGCAGTTTCCTACAGGATCGGGACACTGAAGCTTTCTTT.

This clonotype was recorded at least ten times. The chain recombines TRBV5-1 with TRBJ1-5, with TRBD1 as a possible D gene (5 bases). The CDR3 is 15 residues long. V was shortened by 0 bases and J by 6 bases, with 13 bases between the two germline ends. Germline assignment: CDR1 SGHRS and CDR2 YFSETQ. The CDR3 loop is CASSLEAGHGQPQHF. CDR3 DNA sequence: TGCGCCAGCAGCTTGGAGGCAGGGCACGGTCAGCCCCAGCATTTT. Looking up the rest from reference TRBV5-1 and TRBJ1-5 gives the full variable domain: KAGVTQTPRYLIKTRGQQVTLSCSPISGHRSVSWYQQTPGQGLQFLFEYFSETQRNKGNFPGRFSGRQFSNSRSEMNVSTLELGDSALYLCASSLEAGHGQPQHFGDGTRLSIL.

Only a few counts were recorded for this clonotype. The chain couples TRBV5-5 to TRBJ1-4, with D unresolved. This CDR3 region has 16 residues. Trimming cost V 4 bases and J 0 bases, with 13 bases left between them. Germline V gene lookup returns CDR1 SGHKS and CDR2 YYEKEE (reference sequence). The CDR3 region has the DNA TGTGCCAGCAGCCCCGAGTTGAGGTCAACTAATGAAAAACTGTTTTTT. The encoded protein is CASSPELRSTNEKLFF.

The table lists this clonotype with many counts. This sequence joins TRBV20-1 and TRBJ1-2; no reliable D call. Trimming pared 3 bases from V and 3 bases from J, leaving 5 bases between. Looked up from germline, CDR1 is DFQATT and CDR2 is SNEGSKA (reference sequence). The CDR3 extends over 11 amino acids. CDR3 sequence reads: CSARTDYGYTF. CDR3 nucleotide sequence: TGCAGTGCTAGGACGGACTATGGCTACACCTTC.

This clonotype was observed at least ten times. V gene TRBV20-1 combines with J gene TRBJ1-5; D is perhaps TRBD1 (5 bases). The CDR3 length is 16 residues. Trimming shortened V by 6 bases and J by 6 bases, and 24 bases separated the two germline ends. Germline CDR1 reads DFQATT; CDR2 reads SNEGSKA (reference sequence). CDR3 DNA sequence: TGCAGTGCCCAGGAGCGGGGCAGGGAGCGAGCTCAGCCCCAGCATTTT. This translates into CSAQERGRERAQPQHF.

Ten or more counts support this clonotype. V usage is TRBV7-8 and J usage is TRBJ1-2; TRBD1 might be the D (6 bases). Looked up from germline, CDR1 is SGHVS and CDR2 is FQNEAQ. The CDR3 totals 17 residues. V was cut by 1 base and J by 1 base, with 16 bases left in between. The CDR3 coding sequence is TGTGCCAGCAGCTTAGGACGCAGGAGGGGGGATAACTATGGCTACACCTTC. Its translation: CASSLGRRRGDNYGYTF.

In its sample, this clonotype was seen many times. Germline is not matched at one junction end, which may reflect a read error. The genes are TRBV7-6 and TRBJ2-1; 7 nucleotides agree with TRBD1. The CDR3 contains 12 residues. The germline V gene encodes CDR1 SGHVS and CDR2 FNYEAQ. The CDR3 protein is CASSLADRLLIF. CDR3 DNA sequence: TGTGCCAGCAGCTTAGCGGACAGGTTGTTAATCTTC. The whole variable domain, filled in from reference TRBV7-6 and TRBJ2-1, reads GAGVSQSPRYKVTKRGQDVALRCDPISGHVSLYWYRQALGQGPEFLTYFNYEAQQDKSGLPNDRFSAERPEGSISTLTIQRTEQRDSAMYRCASSLADRLLIFGPGTRLTVL.

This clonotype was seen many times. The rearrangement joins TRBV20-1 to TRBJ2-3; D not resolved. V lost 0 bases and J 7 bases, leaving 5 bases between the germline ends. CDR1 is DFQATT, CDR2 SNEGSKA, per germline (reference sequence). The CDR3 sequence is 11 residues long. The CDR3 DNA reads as TGCAGTGCTAGAGATCCGAATACGCAGTATTTT. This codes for CSARDPNTQYF.

CDR3 nucleotides: TGTGCCAGCAGTGAATATTTGGCCTTAGGTGAGCAGTACGTC. This codes for CASSEYLALGEQYV. The rearrangement links TRBV6-1 to TRBJ2-7, with D uncertain. The germline gives CDR1 MNHNS, CDR2 SASEGT. The V and J ends lost 2 bases and 7 bases respectively, with 15 bases between them. The CDR3 runs 14 residues.

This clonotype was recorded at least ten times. The CDR3 protein is CASRTGLYNEQFF. The CDR3 DNA reads TGTGCCTCTCGGACAGGGCTCTACAATGAGCAGTTCTTC. The V call is TRBV30, the J call TRBJ2-1, with TRBD1 matching 8 bases. In germline, CDR1 is GTSNPN, CDR2 SVGIG (reference sequence). V lost 7 bases to trimming and J lost 3 bases; unmatched junction nucleotides: 5. CDR3 length equals 13 residues.

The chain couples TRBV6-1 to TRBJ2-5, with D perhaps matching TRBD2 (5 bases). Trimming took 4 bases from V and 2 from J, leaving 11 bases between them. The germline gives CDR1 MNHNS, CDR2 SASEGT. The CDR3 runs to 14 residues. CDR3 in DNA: TGTGCCAGCAGTGGATCACAGCGGCAAGAGACCCAGTACTTC. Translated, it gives CASSGSQRQETQYF.

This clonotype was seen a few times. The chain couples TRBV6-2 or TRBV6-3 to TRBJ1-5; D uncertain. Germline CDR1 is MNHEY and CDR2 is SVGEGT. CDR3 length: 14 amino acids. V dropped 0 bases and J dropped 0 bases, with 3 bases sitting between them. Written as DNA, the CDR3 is TGTGCCAGCAGTTACTCCGCTAGCAATCAGCCCCAGCATTTT. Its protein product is CASSYSASNQPQHF.

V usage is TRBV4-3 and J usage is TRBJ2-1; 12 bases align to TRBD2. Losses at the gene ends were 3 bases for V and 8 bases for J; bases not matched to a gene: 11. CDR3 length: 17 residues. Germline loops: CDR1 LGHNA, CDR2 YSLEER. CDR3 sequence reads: CASSHGGLAGTLDEQFF. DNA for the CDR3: TGCGCCAGCAGCCATGGAGGACTAGCGGGGACCCTCGATGAGCAGTTCTTC.

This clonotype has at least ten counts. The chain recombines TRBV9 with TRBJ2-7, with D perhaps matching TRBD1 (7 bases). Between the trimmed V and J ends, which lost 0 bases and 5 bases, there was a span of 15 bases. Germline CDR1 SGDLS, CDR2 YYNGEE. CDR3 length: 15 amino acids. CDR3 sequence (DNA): TGTGCCAGCAGCGTAGAAGACAGGGAGGAACACGAGCAGTACGTC. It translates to CASSVEDREEHEQYV.